Following are 31 T cell receptor beta chains from one sample sequenced in a study of cytomegalovirus exposure and HLA in healthy donors (dated by TCRdb to the late 2010s). Preparation of the library involved the immunoSEQ multiplex PCR assay. Imported from immuneACCESS, the table was reduced by TCRdb to in-frame sequences with V and J called. These copies leave out some clones; in studies compared against another copy, an unresolved V gene accounts for under half, and the cause of the remainder is not known. The sample profile shows some 130,000 clones; almost 85% of them were found once. The leading ten clones occupy 1.4% of the sample. Sequences were obtained from PBMCs. These receptors all come from a woman under 40 in good health and CMV-seronegative.

The gene calls are TRBV27 and TRBJ1-6, with D unresolved. V was pared by 5 bases and J by 5 bases, with 25 bases between. This CDR3 has 19 amino acids. Germline CDR1 MNHEY, CDR2 SMNVEV (reference sequence). CDR3 sequence (DNA): TGTGCCAGCAGTCTTATCCGGACTCCGTATGGGGAAAATAATTCACCCCTCCACTTT. Translation gives CASSLIRTPYGENNSPLHF.

The V call is TRBV6-5, the J call TRBJ1-2; TRBD1 might be the D (5 bases). V was trimmed by 0 bases and J by 8 bases, leaving 16 bases between them. This CDR3 has 15 residues. Germline V gene sequence: CDR1 MNHEY, CDR2 SVGAGI. As DNA, the CDR3 is TGTGCCAGCAGTTACTCGAGTGTCTGGGGCGAGGGCTACACCTTC. Its protein product is CASSYSSVWGEGYTF.

The chain recombines TRBV28 with TRBJ1-2; D ambiguous. Germline CDR1 and CDR2: MDHEN and SYDVKM. Between the trimmed V and J ends, which lost 5 bases and 2 bases, there was a span of 18 bases. The CDR3 is 16 amino acids. As DNA, the CDR3 is TGTGCCAGCAGTCCCAGCGGGATGAGATACAACTATGGCTACACCTTC. It codes for CASSPSGMRYNYGYTF.

This clone was picked up one time. This chain links TRBV4-1 with TRBJ2-5, with 8 bases lining up with TRBD1. The trim removed 1 base at V and 5 bases at J, leaving 12 bases unmatched. CDR3 length: 17 residues. Germline V gene lookup returns CDR1 MGHRA and CDR2 YSYEKL. CDR3 nucleotides: TGCGCCAGCAGCCAAGGAGCAGGACAGGGTTGGGCGGAGACCCAGTACTTC. Amino acid sequence: CASSQGAGQGWAETQYF.

This clone was seen once. The chain uses TRBV5-1 and TRBJ2-5, with D perhaps TRBD2 (5 bases). The CDR3 is 15 amino acids. Trimming cost V 4 bases and J 5 bases, with 18 bases left between them. CDR1 SGHRS and CDR2 YFSETQ come from the germline V gene. The CDR3 DNA follows: TGCGCCAGCAGCCCAAATACGGGCGGGCTGGAGACCCAGTACTTC. This gives the protein CASSPNTGGLETQYF.

CDR3 sequence: CASSGGGGASRYTF. The CDR3 DNA is TGTGCCAGCAGTGGCGGCGGGGGGGCGAGTCGCTACACCTTC. The V and J genes are TRBV25-1 and TRBJ1-2, with a possible D match to TRBD1 (6 bases). CDR1 and CDR2 (germline): MGHDK, SYGVNS. This CDR3 is 14 amino acids long. Between the trimmed V and J ends, which lost 4 bases and 9 bases, there was a span of 18 bases.

The chain has TRBV14 and TRBJ2-2; D is unresolved. This CDR3 comprises 15 residues. Germline V gene lookup returns CDR1 SGHDN and CDR2 FVKESK. V lost 1 base to trimming and J lost 7 bases, with 13 bases between them. The CDR3 DNA follows: TGTGCCAGCAGCCAAGGACATACCTTCGGCGGGGAGCTGTTTTTT. Amino acids: CASSQGHTFGGELFF.

The gene calls are TRBV18 and TRBJ1-5, with a tentative D call TRBD1 (5 bases). There are 14 residues in the CDR3. CDR1 KGHSH and CDR2 LQKENI come from the germline V gene. V was trimmed by 6 bases and J by 6 bases, leaving 15 bases between them. Here the CDR3 DNA reads TGTGCCAGCTCCCGAGGAGGGGACGGTCAGCCCCAGCATTTT. It encodes CASSRGGDGQPQHF.

CDR3 nucleotides: TGTGCCAGCTCACCGACAGGGTTGGGTGAAAAACTGTTTTTT. Translated: CASSPTGLGEKLFF. The chain combines TRBV18 with TRBJ1-4; 7 nucleotides agree with TRBD1. The V and J ends lost 3 bases and 7 bases, in that order; junction bases with no gene match: 5. Germline-derived CDR1 and CDR2 are KGHSH and LQKENI. There are 14 residues in the CDR3.

In this sample, this clone turned up a few times. The chain has TRBV6-6 and TRBJ1-1; D remains ambiguous. Germline V gives CDR1 MNHNY, CDR2 SVGAGI (reference sequence). The ends were cut back, 8 bases at V and 0 bases at J, with 7 bases in the middle. CDR3 length: 12 amino acids. The DNA of the CDR3 is TGTGCCAGCGGCCCCCTGAACACTGAAGCTTTCTTT. Translation: CASGPLNTEAFF.

This chain joins TRBV6-1 and TRBJ1-1; D not certain. Between the trimmed V and J ends, which lost 3 bases and 7 bases, there was a span of 12 bases. Germline V lookup: CDR1 MNHNS, CDR2 SASEGT. CDR3 length: 13 residues. As DNA, the CDR3 is TGTGCCAGCAGTGAGGTTTCCGGGGTTGAAGCTTTCTTT. This sequence encodes CASSEVSGVEAFF.

This clone occurred once. The rearrangement links TRBV9 to TRBJ2-5, with 8 bases aligning to TRBD1. The germline CDR1 and CDR2 sequences are SGDLS and YYNGEE. V lost 4 bases to trimming and J lost 5 bases; unmatched junction nucleotides: 7. The length of the CDR3 is 14 residues. The CDR3 sequence: CASSPGQGQETQYF. CDR3 in DNA: TGTGCCAGCAGCCCTGGACAGGGACAGGAGACCCAGTACTTC. Looking up the rest from reference TRBV9 and TRBJ2-5 gives the full variable domain: DSGVTQTPKHLITATGQRVTLRCSPRSGDLSVYWYQQSLDQGLQFLIQYYNGEERAKGNILERFSAQQFPDLHSELNLSSLELGDSALYFCASSPGQGQETQYFGPGTRLLVL.

The chain couples TRBV25-1 to TRBJ1-1; D is undetermined. Trimming shortened V by 1 base and J by 5 bases, and 8 bases separated the two germline ends. The CDR3 length is 13 residues. Per the germline V gene, CDR1 is MGHDK and CDR2 is SYGVNS. For the CDR3, the DNA is TGTGCCAGCAGTGAATTAGTCAGGACTGAAGCTTTCTTT. Translating it yields CASSELVRTEAFF.

This chain connects TRBV9 to TRBJ1-6, with 8 positions matching TRBD1. Trimming took 4 bases from V and 4 from J; bases not matched to a gene: 4. From germline, CDR1 is SGDLS and CDR2 YYNGEE. The CDR3 is 15 residues long. CDR3 nucleotide sequence: TGTGCCAGCAGCCCCCGGACAGGGTATAATTCACCCCTCCACTTT. This codes for CASSPRTGYNSPLHF.

The chain is built from TRBV5-4 and TRBJ2-1; D might be TRBD2 (6 bases). Germline V CDR1 and CDR2: SGHNT, YYREEE (reference sequence). The V and J ends lost 2 bases and 5 bases respectively, with 14 bases between them. This CDR3 has 15 amino acids. CDR3 DNA: TGTGCCAGCAGCTTCGGCGGCGGGGTAGACAATGAGCAGTTCTTC. Translation gives CASSFGGGVDNEQFF.

The chain uses TRBV7-2 and TRBJ1-2, with D unclear. V lost 2 bases to trimming and J lost 2 bases, with 9 bases between them. CDR1 SGHTA and CDR2 FQGNSA come from the germline V gene. The CDR3 length is 14 residues. CDR3 nucleotides: TGTGCCAGCAGCTTATCCTCTCTCAACTATGGCTACACCTTC. Translation gives CASSLSSLNYGYTF.

The J gene is TRBJ2-1, the V gene TRBV5-4, with TRBD1 as a possible D gene (5 bases). This CDR3 region has 15 residues. Trimming removed 0 bases at V and 3 bases at J, with 10 bases between. CDR1 is SGHNT and CDR2 is YYREEE in the germline V gene (reference sequence). The CDR3 reads CASSLERGGYNEQFF. CDR3 nucleotide sequence: TGTGCCAGCAGCTTGGAAAGGGGTGGCTACAATGAGCAGTTCTTC.

With respect to this clone: A much larger clone lies a single base off, so this may be a read error. The same CDR3 also results from other DNA sequences found in this sample. This chain connects TRBV6-4 to TRBJ2-3, with 10 bases matching TRBD2. The ends lost 0 bases at V and 4 bases at J; junction bases unmatched: 1. Germline-derived CDR1 and CDR2 are MRHNA and SNTAGT. The CDR3 runs to 15 residues. CDR3 protein: CASSDSSGGADTQYF. The CDR3, as DNA: TGTGCCAGCAGTGACTCGAGCGGGGGGGCAGATACGCAGTATTTT.

The rearrangement joins TRBV5-1 to TRBJ1-2, with D perhaps matching TRBD1 (5 bases). CDR3 length equals 14 residues. Trimming pared 2 bases from V and 5 bases from J, leaving 13 bases between. The germline V gene has CDR1 SGHRS and CDR2 YFSETQ. Here the CDR3 DNA reads TGCGCCAGCAGCTTACGCCAGGGCCCATATGGCTACACCTTC. It translates to CASSLRQGPYGYTF.

The chain combines TRBV2 with TRBJ2-1; D perhaps matches TRBD1 (5 bases). The V gene lost 5 bases and the J gene lost 1 base, with 15 bases spanning the gap. Germline V gives CDR1 SNHLY, CDR2 FYNNEI. CDR3 length equals 16 residues. CDR3 sequence (DNA): TGTGCCAGCAGTCAGGGTACCTTGCCTTCCTACAATGAGCAGTTCTTC. Translating gives CASSQGTLPSYNEQFF.

The CDR3 loop is CASSLARGRDEQYF. CDR3 bases: TGCGCCAGCAGCTTGGCCAGGGGGCGAGACGAGCAGTACTTC. The chain combines TRBV5-1 with TRBJ2-7; 8 bases fit TRBD1. CDR3 length: 14 residues. Germline trimming cut 0 bases from V and 5 bases from J; bases unmatched to any gene: 4. Germline values: CDR1 SGHRS, CDR2 YFSETQ.

A single count supports this clone. The chain carries TRBV7-2 and TRBJ2-7; TRBD2 is a possible D gene (5 bases). Trimming cost V 3 bases and J 3 bases, with 15 bases left between them. This CDR3 contains 15 residues. Germline V lookup: CDR1 SGHTA, CDR2 FQGNSA. DNA of the CDR3: TGTGCCAGCAGCTTGGGTTCAGCGGCGAGCTACGAGCAGTACTTC. The encoded protein is CASSLGSAASYEQYF.

V and J are TRBV19 and TRBJ1-2; tentative D call: TRBD1 (5 bases). V lost 5 bases to trimming and J lost 4 bases, with 14 bases between them. Germline V CDR1 and CDR2: LNHDA, SQIVND (reference sequence). The CDR3 is 14 amino acids. The CDR3 is CASSGDRKGYGYTF. The CDR3 DNA follows: TGTGCCAGTAGTGGAGACAGAAAAGGCTATGGCTACACCTTC.

The chain uses TRBV28 and TRBJ1-1; maybe TRBD1 (6 bases). This CDR3 contains 16 residues. V was shortened by 5 bases and J by 0 bases, with 16 bases between the two germline ends. Germline CDR1 reads MDHEN; CDR2 reads SYDVKM. The CDR3: CASSLAGAVMNTEAFF. CDR3 DNA: TGTGCCAGCAGTCTAGCAGGGGCCGTTATGAACACTGAAGCTTTCTTT.

The chain couples TRBV11-3 to TRBJ2-3; 8 bases fit TRBD1. Germline V gene sequence: CDR1 SGHNT, CDR2 YENEEA. The V segment lost 5 bases and the J segment 4 bases; nucleotides outside the gene matches: 8. The CDR3 has 15 amino acids. DNA of the CDR3: TGTGCCAGCAGCCCTCAGGGGGCTAGAGCAGATACGCAGTATTTT. It codes for CASSPQGARADTQYF.

The rearrangement uses TRBV19 and TRBJ2-3; no definite D call. There are 11 residues in the CDR3. Germline CDR1 is LNHDA and CDR2 is SQIVND (reference sequence). V was cut by 8 bases and J by 2 bases, with 5 bases left in between. The CDR3 nucleotides read TGTGCCAGTCGTTACACAGATACGCAGTATTTT. Translation gives CASRYTDTQYF.

The chain couples TRBV27 to TRBJ1-1; 7 positions match TRBD1. Trimming cost V 2 bases and J 0 bases; bases outside gene matches: 3. This CDR3 has 15 amino acids. CDR1 is MNHEY and CDR2 is SMNVEV in the germline V gene (reference sequence). The CDR3 here is CASSLGGQLNTEAFF. Here the CDR3 DNA reads TGTGCCAGCAGTTTAGGGGGACAGTTGAACACTGAAGCTTTCTTT.

This clone was detected once. This chain connects TRBV27 to TRBJ1-5; D is unresolved. V was cut by 2 bases and J by 2 bases, with 10 bases left in between. This CDR3 is built from 15 residues. The germline V gene encodes CDR1 MNHEY and CDR2 SMNVEV (reference sequence). This CDR3 reads CASSLNSGGNQPQHF. DNA of the CDR3: TGTGCCAGCAGTTTAAATTCGGGTGGCAATCAGCCCCAGCATTTT.

The CDR3 loop reads CASSLVRGWGEQYF. In nucleotides, the CDR3 is TGTGCCAGCAGCTTAGTCCGAGGGTGGGGCGAGCAGTACTTC. The chain links TRBV7-2 to TRBJ2-7, with a weak D call TRBD2 (5 bases). V was trimmed by 1 base and J by 6 bases, leaving 13 bases between them. From germline, CDR1 is SGHTA and CDR2 FQGNSA. The CDR3 runs 14 residues.

In DNA, the CDR3 is TGTGCCAGCAGTGCCTACAGGGGGAGCAATCAGCCCCAGCATTTT. Translated, it gives CASSAYRGSNQPQHF. The rearrangement joins TRBV6-1 to TRBJ1-5; 8 positions agree with TRBD1. CDR1 and CDR2 (germline): MNHNS, SASEGT. The CDR3 spans 15 residues. Trimming took 4 bases from V and 1 from J; bases not matched to a gene: 3.

The rearrangement uses TRBV10-3 and TRBJ1-1, with a tentative D call TRBD1 (5 bases). The CDR3 loop spans 13 amino acids. CDR1 ENHRY and CDR2 SYGVKD come from the germline V gene. The V and J ends lost 7 bases and 1 base respectively, with 10 bases between them. This CDR3 reads CAITRVENTEAFF. As DNA, the CDR3 is TGTGCCATCACCAGGGTGGAGAACACTGAAGCTTTCTTT.